The 25 T cell receptor beta chains below were found in one sample sequenced in a study of Ad26.COV2.S vaccination and SARS-CoV-2 variants. Treatment of the sample: 19 received Ad26.COV2.S at low or high dose, single or two shots; 5 received placebo; per-sample allocation not given. The samples were gathered on day 63 after the first injection of vaccine or placebo. Libraries were prepared by immunoSEQ multiplex PCR; TCRdb keeps only in-frame clonotypes and omits some of them. The table records over 400,000 clones, about 91% of them present only once. The sequenced sample was peripheral blood, obtained in a trial of Ad26.COV2.S vaccine versus placebo. Every receptor here comes from a person aged 18-65 years who received the Ad26.COV2.S COVID-19 vaccine or a placebo.

The CDR3 sequence is CASSQGWGRSNQPQHF. For the CDR3, the DNA is TGCGCCAGCAGCCAAGGATGGGGACGTAGCAATCAGCCCCAGCATTTT. The chain couples TRBV4-3 to TRBJ1-5, with TRBD1 as a possible D gene (5 bases). This CDR3 region has 16 residues. V lost 1 base and J lost 0, with 10 bases in between. Germline V CDR1 and CDR2: LGHNA, YSLEER.

This chain joins TRBV7-3 and TRBJ1-1, with 7 bases that match TRBD1. The germline CDR1 and CDR2 sequences are SGHTA and FQGTGA. This CDR3 has 18 residues. With V trimmed by 5 bases and J by 1 base, 16 bases remained unmatched. CDR3 in amino acids: CASSHKGAGNVRNTEAFF. The CDR3, as DNA: TGTGCCAGCAGCCATAAGGGGGCAGGGAACGTGAGGAACACTGAAGCTTTCTTT.

The chain has TRBV5-6 and TRBJ1-2, with 9 bases matching TRBD1. From germline, CDR1 is SGHDT and CDR2 YYEEEE. This CDR3 has 16 residues. J lost 3 bases, V lost 4 bases, and 10 bases had no gene match. CDR3 residues: CASSVGTGGGYYGYTF. The CDR3 DNA reads TGTGCCAGCAGCGTTGGTACAGGGGGCGGATACTATGGCTACACCTTC.

The chain is built from TRBV28 and TRBJ1-4, with TRBD1 as a possible D gene (6 bases). Germline V gene sequence: CDR1 MDHEN, CDR2 SYDVKM. The CDR3 spans 17 residues. V lost 5 bases to trimming and J lost 13 bases, with 29 bases between them. This chain's CDR3 is CASSGTGQGKRSGGLFF. The CDR3, as DNA: TGTGCCAGCAGTGGAACAGGGCAGGGAAAGCGGTCCGGGGGACTGTTTTTT.

The chain employs TRBV19 and TRBJ1-5; no reliable D call. In germline, CDR1 is LNHDA, CDR2 SQIVND (reference sequence). The CDR3 consists of 14 residues. Trimming took 1 base from V and 7 from J, leaving 11 bases between them. The CDR3 sequence: CASSIGPTPQPQHF. The DNA of the CDR3 is TGTGCCAGTAGTATAGGTCCCACACCACAGCCCCAGCATTTT.

The DNA for the CDR3 is TGTGCCAGCCGGAGGGCAGGGCTTACCGGGGAGCTGTTTTTT. It codes for CASRRAGLTGELFF. The chain joins TRBV3-1 (or the pseudogene TRBV3-2) to TRBJ2-2, with TRBD2 as a possible D gene (6 bases). V dropped 8 bases and J dropped 5 bases, with 15 bases sitting between them. The CDR3 is made up of 14 amino acids. Germline V CDR1 and CDR2: LGHDT, YNNKEL (reference sequence).

V is TRBV5-1 and J is TRBJ2-5; D is unresolved. Trimming removed 4 bases from V and 1 base from J, with 2 bases in between. This CDR3 has 11 residues. Germline V gene lookup returns CDR1 SGHRS and CDR2 YFSETQ. The CDR3 region has the DNA TGCGCCAGCAGCGTCCAAGAGACCCAGTACTTC. It encodes CASSVQETQYF.

This chain joins TRBV5-1 and TRBJ2-3; unclear D gene. Germline V gene lookup returns CDR1 SGHRS and CDR2 YFSETQ. The length of the CDR3 is 12 residues. V was cut by 0 bases and J by 8 bases, with 7 bases left in between. The CDR3 sequence is CASSLELGTQYF. CDR3 DNA: TGCGCCAGCAGCTTGGAACTGGGTACGCAGTATTTT.

The chain combines TRBV4-1 with TRBJ2-1; 7 nucleotides line up with TRBD2. Germline-derived CDR1 and CDR2 are MGHRA and YSYEKL. With V trimmed by 0 bases and J by 1 base, 3 bases remained unmatched. The CDR3 sequence is 16 residues long. The CDR3 reads CASSQDGGSSYNEQFF. The CDR3 region has the DNA TGCGCCAGCAGCCAAGACGGGGGGAGTTCCTACAATGAGCAGTTCTTC.

The chain couples TRBV5-4 to TRBJ2-3, with D unresolved. The CDR3 runs 14 residues. Germline V gene sequence: CDR1 SGHNT, CDR2 YYREEE (reference sequence). The V end lost 2 bases, the J end lost 6 bases, and 13 bases lay between the germline ends. The CDR3 nucleotides are TGTGCCAGCAGCTTCGTTCAGCTGAGGGATACGCAGTATTTT. This sequence encodes CASSFVQLRDTQYF.

The CDR3 nucleotides are TGTGCCATCAGTGCCGCCTTAGGCGAGACCCAGTACTTC. It yields the protein CAISAALGETQYF. This rearrangement joins TRBV10-3 to TRBJ2-5; D gene uncertain. CDR1 and CDR2 (germline): ENHRY, SYGVKD. Trimming took 4 bases from V and 5 from J, leaving 11 bases between them. There are 13 residues in the CDR3.

This clone was counted a single time. V gene TRBV29-1 combines with J gene TRBJ1-4; D not certain. V lost 4 bases and J 0 bases, leaving 3 bases between the germline ends. In germline, CDR1 is SQVTM, CDR2 ANQGSEA. The CDR3 has 12 amino acids. The CDR3 region has the DNA TGCAGCGTTGGTGCAACTAATGAAAAACTGTTTTTT. This gives the protein CSVGATNEKLFF.

A note on this clone: This same CDR3 is encoded by further DNA sequences in the sample. The chain links TRBV9 to TRBJ1-6; tentative D call: TRBD1 (5 bases). The germline CDR1 and CDR2 sequences are SGDLS and YYNGEE. The ends were cut back, 0 bases at V and 1 base at J, with 11 bases in the middle. CDR3 size: 17 residues. In nucleotides, the CDR3 is TGTGCCAGCAGCGTAGGGCTGGGGCGATCCTATAATTCACCCCTCCACTTT. Amino acid sequence: CASSVGLGRSYNSPLHF.

CDR3 amino acids: CASSMWTGIMNTEAFF. The CDR3 nucleotides read TGTGCCAGTAGTATGTGGACAGGGATTATGAACACTGAAGCTTTCTTT. The chain uses TRBV19 and TRBJ1-1; 8 bases are shared with TRBD1. The germline V gene has CDR1 LNHDA and CDR2 SQIVND (reference sequence). J was trimmed by 0 bases and V by 3 bases; bases with no gene match: 6. This CDR3 is built from 16 residues.

This clone was found once. This chain joins TRBV6-5 and TRBJ1-2, with a tentative D call TRBD1 (6 bases). Trimming pared 7 bases from V and 2 bases from J, leaving 17 bases between. Germline-derived CDR1 and CDR2 are MNHEY and SVGAGI. The CDR3 is 15 amino acids. CDR3 residues: CASKIFGRGNYGYTF. The CDR3 region has the DNA TGTGCCAGCAAAATCTTTGGCAGGGGAAACTATGGCTACACCTTC.

The chain combines TRBV7-2 with TRBJ2-1; no clear D gene. Trimming removed 4 bases at V and 0 bases at J, with 10 bases between. CDR1 and CDR2 from the germline V gene are SGHTA and FQGNSA. This CDR3 has 15 amino acids. In DNA, the CDR3 is TGTGCCAGCAGCTCTTCCTCGAGCTCCTACAATGAGCAGTTCTTC. This codes for CASSSSSSSYNEQFF.

The CDR3 loop is CASSQASVYEQYF. The CDR3 DNA follows: TGTGCCAGCAGCCAAGCTTCTGTCTACGAGCAGTACTTC. This chain links TRBV3-1 (or the pseudogene TRBV3-2) with TRBJ2-7; D is unclear. The germline V and J ends were trimmed by 1 base and 3 bases, with 7 bases remaining between them. CDR3 size: 13 residues. Germline V gene data show CDR1 as LGHDT and CDR2 as YNNKEL (reference sequence).

This clone was seen only once. This sequence joins TRBV2 and TRBJ2-5, with TRBD1 matching 7 bases. The CDR3 has 15 residues. The germline gives CDR1 SNHLY, CDR2 FYNNEI. V lost 5 bases and J lost 3; bases outside the gene matches: 9. The CDR3 protein is CASSRLGTAEETQYF. CDR3 nucleotides: TGTGCCAGCAGTAGGCTGGGGACAGCTGAAGAGACCCAGTACTTC.

This chain links TRBV5-5 with TRBJ1-1, with 8 bases matching TRBD1. Looked up from germline, CDR1 is SGHKS and CDR2 is YYEKEE (reference sequence). The V segment lost 5 bases and the J segment 0 bases; nucleotides outside the gene matches: 6. This CDR3 region has 15 residues. DNA of the CDR3: TGTGCCAGCAGTTTTACAGGGGGGATGAACACTGAAGCTTTCTTT. Translating gives CASSFTGGMNTEAFF.

This sequence joins TRBV19 and TRBJ1-1, with 9 bases lining up with TRBD1. Germline V gene lookup returns CDR1 LNHDA and CDR2 SQIVND (reference sequence). V lost 6 bases, J lost 1 base, and 6 bases stayed unmatched. This CDR3 is 15 amino acids long. For the CDR3, the DNA is TGTGCCAGTAGGCCCGACAGGGGGACGAACACTGAAGCTTTCTTT. Protein: CASRPDRGTNTEAFF.

Details on this clone: The same CDR3 is also encoded by other DNA sequences in this sample. The chain recombines TRBV10-3 with TRBJ2-1; D is unclear. V gave up 6 bases and J gave up 4 bases, with 4 bases separating them. Germline-derived CDR1 and CDR2 are ENHRY and SYGVKD. This CDR3 spans 11 amino acids. The CDR3 DNA reads as TGTGCCATCAGCGGATACAATGAGCAGTTCTTC. Its protein product is CAISGYNEQFF.

The V call is TRBV6-1, the J call TRBJ2-3; TRBD2 is a possible D gene (5 bases). The germline V gene encodes CDR1 MNHNS and CDR2 SASEGT. The germline V and J ends were trimmed by 1 base and 0 bases, with 14 bases remaining between them. The CDR3 is made up of 17 amino acids. The CDR3 bases are TGTGCCAGCAGTGAAGTTGGGAGCCCGGAGAGCACAGATACGCAGTATTTT. Its protein product is CASSEVGSPESTDTQYF.

V is TRBV11-1 and J is TRBJ1-1; D not certain. V was trimmed by 5 bases and J by 3 bases, leaving 7 bases between them. The length of the CDR3 is 12 residues. From germline, CDR1 is SGHAT and CDR2 FQDESV (reference sequence). The CDR3 spells CASSQLYTEAFF. DNA of the CDR3: TGTGCCAGCAGCCAGCTGTACACTGAAGCTTTCTTT.

This rearrangement joins TRBV18 to TRBJ2-4, with 10 bases lining up with TRBD1. The germline V gene has CDR1 KGHSH and CDR2 LQKENI. Losses at the gene ends were 6 bases for V and 2 bases for J; bases not matched to a gene: 13. The CDR3 runs 18 residues. DNA for the CDR3: TGTGCCAGCTCGACAATACCGGGACAGGGGTTAACCAAAAACATTCAGTACTTC. It encodes CASSTIPGQGLTKNIQYF.

V gene TRBV30 combines with J gene TRBJ2-7, with TRBD1 matching 8 bases. The junction had 11 bases not matched to a gene; V was cut back by 0 bases and J by 4 bases. CDR1 GTSNPN and CDR2 SVGIG come from the germline V gene (reference sequence). The CDR3 runs 16 residues. CDR3 sequence: CAWSVPPYRGIYEQYF. As DNA, the CDR3 is TGTGCCTGGAGTGTCCCCCCTTACAGGGGGATTTACGAGCAGTACTTC.